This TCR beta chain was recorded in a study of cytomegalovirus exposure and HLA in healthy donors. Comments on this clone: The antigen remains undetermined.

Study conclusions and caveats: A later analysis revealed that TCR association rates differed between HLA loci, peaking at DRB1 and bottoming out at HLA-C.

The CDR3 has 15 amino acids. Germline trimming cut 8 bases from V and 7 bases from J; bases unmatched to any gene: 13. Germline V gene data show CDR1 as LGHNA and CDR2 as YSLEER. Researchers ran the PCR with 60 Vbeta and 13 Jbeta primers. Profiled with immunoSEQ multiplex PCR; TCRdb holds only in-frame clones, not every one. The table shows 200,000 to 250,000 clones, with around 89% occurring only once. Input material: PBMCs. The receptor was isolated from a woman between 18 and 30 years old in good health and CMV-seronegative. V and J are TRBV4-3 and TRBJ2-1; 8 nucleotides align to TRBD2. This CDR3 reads CASSLGRGEGNEQFF. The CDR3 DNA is TGCGCCAGCTCTTTGGGGCGGGGGGAAGGAAATGAGCAGTTCTTC.